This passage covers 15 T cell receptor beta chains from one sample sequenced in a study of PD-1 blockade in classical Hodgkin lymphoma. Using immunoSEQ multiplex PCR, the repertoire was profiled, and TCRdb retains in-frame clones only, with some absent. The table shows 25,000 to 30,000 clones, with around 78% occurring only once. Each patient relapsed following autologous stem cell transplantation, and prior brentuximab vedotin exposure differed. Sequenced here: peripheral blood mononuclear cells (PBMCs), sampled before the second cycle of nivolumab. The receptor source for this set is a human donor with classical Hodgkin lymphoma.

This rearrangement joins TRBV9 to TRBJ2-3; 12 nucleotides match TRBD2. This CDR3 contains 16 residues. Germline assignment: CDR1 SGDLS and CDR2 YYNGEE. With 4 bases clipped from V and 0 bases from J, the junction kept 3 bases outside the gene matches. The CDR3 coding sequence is TGTGCCAGCAGCCCTAGCGGGAGGGTGAGCACAGATACGCAGTATTTT. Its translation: CASSPSGRVSTDTQYF.

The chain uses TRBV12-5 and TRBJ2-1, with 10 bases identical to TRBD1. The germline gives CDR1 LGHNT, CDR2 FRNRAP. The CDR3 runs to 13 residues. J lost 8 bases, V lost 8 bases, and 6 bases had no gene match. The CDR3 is CASSDRGGHEQFF. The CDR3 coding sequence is TGTGCTAGTTCGGACAGGGGGGGCCATGAGCAGTTCTTC.

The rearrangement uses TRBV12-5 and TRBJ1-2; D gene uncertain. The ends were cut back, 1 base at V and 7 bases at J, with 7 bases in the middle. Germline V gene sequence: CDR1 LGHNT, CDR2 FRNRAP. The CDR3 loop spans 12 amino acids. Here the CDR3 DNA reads TGTGCTAGTGGTTTGGAGGGCTTTGGCTACACCTTC. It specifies CASGLEGFGYTF.

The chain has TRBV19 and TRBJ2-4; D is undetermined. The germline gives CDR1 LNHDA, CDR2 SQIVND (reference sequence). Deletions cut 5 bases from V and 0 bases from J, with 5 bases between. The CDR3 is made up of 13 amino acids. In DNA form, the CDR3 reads TGTGCCAGTAGTGAACTAGCCAAAAACATTCAGTACTTC. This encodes CASSELAKNIQYF.

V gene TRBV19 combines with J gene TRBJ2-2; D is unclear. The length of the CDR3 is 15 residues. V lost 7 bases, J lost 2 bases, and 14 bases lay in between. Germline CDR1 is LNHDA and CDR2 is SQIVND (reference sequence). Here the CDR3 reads CASTWTNYNTGELFF. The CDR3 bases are TGTGCCAGTACGTGGACCAACTATAACACCGGGGAGCTGTTTTTT.

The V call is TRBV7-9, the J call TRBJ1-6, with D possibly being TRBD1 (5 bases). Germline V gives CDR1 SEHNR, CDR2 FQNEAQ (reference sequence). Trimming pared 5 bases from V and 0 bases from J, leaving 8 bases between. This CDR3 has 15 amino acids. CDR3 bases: TGTGCCAGCAGCCCAGGGAGCTCCTATAATTCACCCCTCCACTTT. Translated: CASSPGSSYNSPLHF.

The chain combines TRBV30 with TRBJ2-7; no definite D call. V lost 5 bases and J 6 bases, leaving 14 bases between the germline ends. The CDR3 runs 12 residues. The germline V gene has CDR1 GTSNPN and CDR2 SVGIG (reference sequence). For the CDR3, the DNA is TGTGCCTGGGCCCCCGGGCCCTCCGAGCAGTACTTC. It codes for CAWAPGPSEQYF. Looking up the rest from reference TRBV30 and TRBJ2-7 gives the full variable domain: SQTIHQWPATLVQPVGSPLSLECTVEGTSNPNLYWYRQAAGRGLQLLFYSVGIGQISSEVPQNLSASRPQDRQFILSSKKLLLSDSGFYLCAWAPGPSEQYFGPGTRLTVT.

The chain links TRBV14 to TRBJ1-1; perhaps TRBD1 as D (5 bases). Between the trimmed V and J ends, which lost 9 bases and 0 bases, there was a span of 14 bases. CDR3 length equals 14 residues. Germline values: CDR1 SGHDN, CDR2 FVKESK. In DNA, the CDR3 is TGTGCCAGTAAGCTGGAGGGGCTGAACACTGAAGCTTTCTTT. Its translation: CASKLEGLNTEAFF.

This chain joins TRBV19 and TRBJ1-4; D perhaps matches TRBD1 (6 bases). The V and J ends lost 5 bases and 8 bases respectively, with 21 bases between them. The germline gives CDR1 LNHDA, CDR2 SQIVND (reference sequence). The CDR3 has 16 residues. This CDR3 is CASSALTGIAREKLFF. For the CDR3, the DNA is TGTGCCAGTAGTGCACTTACAGGGATTGCTCGCGAAAAACTGTTTTTT.

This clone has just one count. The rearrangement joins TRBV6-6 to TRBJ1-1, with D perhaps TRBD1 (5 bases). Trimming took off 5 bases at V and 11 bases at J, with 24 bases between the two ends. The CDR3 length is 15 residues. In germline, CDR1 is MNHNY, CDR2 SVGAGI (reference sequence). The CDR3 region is CASSPSGTPMMCAFF. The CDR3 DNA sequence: TGTGCCAGCAGTCCTTCAGGGACCCCAATGATGTGCGCTTTCTTT.

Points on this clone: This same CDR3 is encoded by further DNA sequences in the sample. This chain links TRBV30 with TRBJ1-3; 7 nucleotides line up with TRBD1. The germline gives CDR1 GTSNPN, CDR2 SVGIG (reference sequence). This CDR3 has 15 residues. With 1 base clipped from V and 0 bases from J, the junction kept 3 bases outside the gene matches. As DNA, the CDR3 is TGTGCCTGGAGTGGAGACAGGGCCTCTGGAAACACCATATATTTT. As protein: CAWSGDRASGNTIYF.

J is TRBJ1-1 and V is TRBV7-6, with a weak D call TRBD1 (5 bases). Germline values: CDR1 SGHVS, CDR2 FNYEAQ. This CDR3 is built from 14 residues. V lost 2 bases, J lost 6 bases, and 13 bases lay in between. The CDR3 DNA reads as TGTGCCAGCAGCTTAAGCCTCGACAGTCCTGAAGCTTTCTTT. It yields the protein CASSLSLDSPEAFF. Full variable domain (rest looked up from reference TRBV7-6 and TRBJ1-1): GAGVSQSPRYKVTKRGQDVALRCDPISGHVSLYWYRQALGQGPEFLTYFNYEAQQDKSGLPNDRFSAERPEGSISTLTIQRTEQRDSAMYRCASSLSLDSPEAFFGQGTRLTVV.

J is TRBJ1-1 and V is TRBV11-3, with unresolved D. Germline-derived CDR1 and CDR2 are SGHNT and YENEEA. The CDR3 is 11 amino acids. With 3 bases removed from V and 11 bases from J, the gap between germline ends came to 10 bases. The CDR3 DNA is TGTGCCAGCAGCTTCGGCAACGGGGCTTTCTTT. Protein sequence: CASSFGNGAFF.

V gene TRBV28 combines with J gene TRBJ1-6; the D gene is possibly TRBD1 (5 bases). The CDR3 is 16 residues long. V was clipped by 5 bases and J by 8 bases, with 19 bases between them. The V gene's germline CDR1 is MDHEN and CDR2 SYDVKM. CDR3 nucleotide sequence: TGTGCCAGCAGTCCGATCGCTGGGGCATTCGATTCACCCCTCCACTTT. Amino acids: CASSPIAGAFDSPLHF.

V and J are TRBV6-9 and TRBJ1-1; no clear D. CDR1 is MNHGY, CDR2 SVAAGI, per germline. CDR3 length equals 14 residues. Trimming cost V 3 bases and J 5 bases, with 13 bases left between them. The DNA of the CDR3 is TGTGCCAGCAGTTACTCTTTAGGCCCTACTGAAGCTTTCTTT. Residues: CASSYSLGPTEAFF.